Each of the 13 T cell receptor beta chains below was sequenced from the same sample in a study of T cells expressing NK-cell markers. From its re-call of the 5' RACE reads, TCRdb lists each CDR3 protein once, without DNA. The ten most abundant clones cover 7.3% of a sample with almost 450,000 distinct CDR3 sequences. The sample taken for sequencing was blood T cells: a sorted CD56 or NKG2C T cell subset, CD4+ or CD8+ T cells, or bulk PBMC T cells (not recorded which). The receptors shown here come from a woman aged 18-69 years in good health.

This chain uses TRBV10-3 with TRBJ2-3; the D call of TRBD1 rests on TCRdb alone, since no DNA is present to check it. The CDR3 loop spans 19 amino acids. Per germline, CDR1 ENHRY and CDR2 SYGVKD. The CDR3 sequence is CAISERNLQGPEGTDTQYF.

The chain joins TRBV3-1 to TRBJ2-1; TCRdb designates TRBD2, a call that cannot be tested without DNA. The CDR3 is made up of 19 amino acids. Germline loops: CDR1 LGHDT, CDR2 YNNKEL (reference sequence). Here the CDR3 reads CASSQDLGTSGSLGNEQFF.

This sequence joins TRBV5-1 and TRBJ2-1; TCRdb's assignment of TRBD1 cannot be checked, as there is no DNA. Germline CDR1 SGHRS, CDR2 YFSETQ. The CDR3 runs to 15 residues. The CDR3 here is CASSLWQGADNEQFF.

V and J are TRBV29-1 and TRBJ1-2; TCRdb names TRBD1, which stays unverified in the absence of DNA. Germline CDR1 is SQVTM and CDR2 is ANQGSEA. This CDR3 is 12 amino acids long. CDR3 in amino acids: CSVLGGDYGYTF.

The chain combines TRBV5-1 with TRBJ1-4; TCRdb picks TRBD1, but there is no DNA to check that call. The CDR3 runs to 15 residues. Germline V gene data show CDR1 as SGHRS and CDR2 as YFSETQ. Here the CDR3 reads CASSLDGTVNEKLFF.

CDR3 protein: CASSIWGTALDNEQFF. The V gene is TRBV19, the J gene TRBJ2-1; TCRdb's assignment of TRBD2 cannot be checked, as there is no DNA. The CDR3 consists of 16 residues. The germline gives CDR1 LNHDA, CDR2 SQIVND (reference sequence).

This chain uses TRBV12-3 or TRBV12-4 with TRBJ1-2; the D call from TCRdb, TRBD1, cannot be confirmed without DNA. This CDR3 contains 13 residues. The CDR3 sequence: CASTPVGDDGYTF.

The CDR3 sequence: CASYSYTNYGYTF. The V and J genes are TRBV6-1 and TRBJ1-2. The CDR3 totals 13 residues. Germline V CDR1 and CDR2: MNHNS, SASEGT.

The rearrangement joins TRBV7-9 to TRBJ2-1; as DNA is missing, the TRBD2 call by TCRdb cannot be tested. CDR1 is SEHNR and CDR2 is FQNEAQ in the germline V gene (reference sequence). The CDR3 runs to 16 residues. The CDR3 is CASSPSRPSGNIEQFF.

The genes are TRBV15 and TRBJ2-3; TCRdb picks TRBD2, but there is no DNA to check that call. The CDR3 sequence is 14 residues long. The germline V gene has CDR1 LNHNV and CDR2 YYDKDF (reference sequence). CDR3 amino acids: CATSRDGGTDTQYF.

V and J are TRBV10-3 and TRBJ1-3; the D call of TRBD1 rests on TCRdb alone, since no DNA is present to check it. CDR1 and CDR2 (germline): ENHRY, SYGVKD. The CDR3 covers 16 residues. The CDR3 sequence is CAISEPGMSNGNTIYF.

The chain carries TRBV5-1 and TRBJ1-5. The CDR3 length is 15 residues. Germline values: CDR1 SGHRS, CDR2 YFSETQ. The CDR3 sequence: CASSLRGGKNQPQHF. The whole variable domain, filled in from reference TRBV5-1 and TRBJ1-5, reads KAGVTQTPRYLIKTRGQQVTLSCSPISGHRSVSWYQQTPGQGLQFLFEYFSETQRNKGNFPGRFSGRQFSNSRSEMNVSTLELGDSALYLCASSLRGGKNQPQHFGDGTRLSIL.

The V call is TRBV27, the J call TRBJ1-1. The germline gives CDR1 MNHEY, CDR2 SMNVEV (reference sequence). The length of the CDR3 is 13 residues. The CDR3 loop reads CASSLELGAWAFF.